The 30 T cell receptor beta chains listed next were all sequenced from one sample in a study of T cell responses to AZD1222 COVID-19 vaccine. Generated by immunoSEQ multiplex PCR, the TCRdb table keeps only in-frame clones and is missing some. The top ten hold about an eighth of the sample, which has about 94,000 clones, 70% to 90% seen once. The source was peripheral blood, collected 28 days after the second AZD1222 dose. Receptor source: an adult who received the AZD1222 COVID-19 vaccine.

This chain uses TRBV28 with TRBJ2-7; D is perhaps TRBD1 (6 bases). Trimming pared 8 bases from V and 2 bases from J, leaving 16 bases between. Germline V CDR1 and CDR2: MDHEN, SYDVKM. CDR3 length: 14 residues. The CDR3 protein is CASLNPGHPYEQYF. CDR3 nucleotides: TGTGCCAGCCTCAATCCGGGACACCCCTACGAGCAGTACTTC.

This clone was counted only a few times. The chain carries TRBV5-1 and TRBJ1-1, with D possibly being TRBD1 (6 bases). V lost 2 bases to trimming and J lost 1 base, with 9 bases between them. This CDR3 contains 14 residues. Germline-derived CDR1 and CDR2 are SGHRS and YFSETQ. The DNA of the CDR3 is TGCGCCAGCAGCTTTTCAGGGGCGAACACTGAAGCTTTCTTT. This encodes CASSFSGANTEAFF.

In this sample, this clone turned up once. The V gene is TRBV7-8, the J gene TRBJ2-1; D is unclear. Trimming removed 5 bases at V and 0 bases at J, with 17 bases between. The CDR3 loop spans 17 amino acids. Germline CDR1 is SGHVS and CDR2 is FQNEAQ. CDR3 protein: CASSGSRLHTSYNEQFF. The DNA for the CDR3 is TGTGCCAGCAGCGGGTCCAGACTTCACACCTCCTACAATGAGCAGTTCTTC.

The gene calls are TRBV7-2 and TRBJ2-7; 11 bases fit TRBD2. This CDR3 has 15 residues. Germline CDR1 reads SGHTA; CDR2 reads FQGNSA. V was pared by 5 bases and J by 3 bases, with 6 bases of the junction left unmatched. The CDR3 DNA sequence: TGTGCCAGCAGCACGGGACTAGCGGCAAACTACGAGCAGTACTTC. As protein: CASSTGLAANYEQYF.

This chain links TRBV19 with TRBJ1-5, with a tentative D call TRBD1 (5 bases). The CDR3 extends over 14 amino acids. Trimming left V 6 bases short and J 6 bases short, with 15 bases between. CDR1 is LNHDA, CDR2 SQIVND, per germline (reference sequence). This CDR3 reads CASSPSGGTQPQHF. In DNA form, the CDR3 reads TGTGCCAGTAGCCCTAGCGGGGGAACTCAGCCCCAGCATTTT.

The chain uses TRBV7-2 and TRBJ1-1, with a tentative D call TRBD1 (5 bases). CDR3 length: 13 amino acids. V was trimmed by 5 bases and J by 6 bases, leaving 13 bases between them. Germline V gene sequence: CDR1 SGHTA, CDR2 FQGNSA. This CDR3 is CASSPPWDAEAFF. The CDR3 nucleotides are TGTGCCAGCAGCCCCCCCTGGGACGCTGAAGCTTTCTTT.

The chain is built from TRBV6-2 or TRBV6-3 and TRBJ1-1, with a possible D match to TRBD1 (6 bases). The CDR3 is 14 amino acids. Germline lookup yields CDR1 MNHEY and CDR2 SVGEGT. V was clipped by 0 bases and J by 5 bases, with 10 bases between them. CDR3 sequence reads: CASSYSGGPTEAFF. CDR3 bases: TGTGCCAGCAGTTACTCTGGGGGCCCGACTGAAGCTTTCTTT.

The rearrangement links TRBV5-4 to TRBJ1-4; 8 bases match TRBD1. CDR3 size: 14 residues. CDR1 is SGHNT and CDR2 is YYREEE in the germline V gene (reference sequence). The V gene end was trimmed by 3 bases and the J gene end by 7 bases; junction bases not matched to a gene: 5. CDR3 coding DNA: TGTGCCAGCAGCTCAGGGGGCTCGGGTGAAAAACTGTTTTTT. Its protein product is CASSSGGSGEKLFF.

The V call is TRBV4-1, the J call TRBJ2-3; D possibly matches TRBD1 or TRBD2 (5 bases each). The CDR3 has 14 residues. Germline lookup yields CDR1 MGHRA and CDR2 YSYEKL. The V and J ends lost 2 bases and 4 bases respectively, with 10 bases between them. The chain's CDR3 is CASSQLRGADTQYF. CDR3 coding DNA: TGCGCCAGCAGCCAACTGAGGGGCGCAGATACGCAGTATTTT.

The chain combines TRBV29-1 with TRBJ1-2; D is possibly TRBD1 (5 bases). The CDR3 runs 11 residues. V lost 4 bases and J lost 7, with 10 bases in between. Germline values: CDR1 SQVTM, CDR2 ANQGSEA. The CDR3, as DNA: TGCAGCGTTGGGTTCGGGGGTGGCTACACCTTC. Protein sequence: CSVGFGGGYTF.

The chain employs TRBV2 and TRBJ2-1; no definite D call. This CDR3 has 11 amino acids. The germline V and J ends were trimmed by 4 bases and 3 bases, with 1 base remaining between them. Germline loops: CDR1 SNHLY, CDR2 FYNNEI. The CDR3 protein is CASSGYNEQFF. The CDR3 coding sequence is TGTGCCAGCAGTGGCTACAATGAGCAGTTCTTC.

J is TRBJ2-4 and V is TRBV5-6; 10 bases align to TRBD1. This CDR3 is built from 16 residues. With V trimmed by 2 bases and J by 1 base, 3 bases remained unmatched. Germline V gene lookup returns CDR1 SGHDT and CDR2 YYEEEE. The chain's CDR3 is CASSLLTGGAKNIQYF. CDR3 in DNA: TGTGCCAGCAGCTTATTGACAGGGGGCGCCAAAAACATTCAGTACTTC.

This chain uses TRBV24-1 with TRBJ2-2, with TRBD2 matching 9 bases. CDR3 length: 16 residues. The J segment lost 4 bases and the V segment lost 2 bases, leaving 4 bases of the junction unmatched. Per germline, CDR1 KGHDR and CDR2 SFDVKD. The DNA for the CDR3 is TGTGCCACCAGTGATTCCGGGACTAGCTTCACCGGGGAGCTGTTTTTT. Translating gives CATSDSGTSFTGELFF.

This sequence joins TRBV6-5 and TRBJ1-2; 8 bases match TRBD1. V gave up 7 bases and J gave up 2 bases; unmatched junction bases: 9. The CDR3 is made up of 15 amino acids. Germline CDR1 and CDR2: MNHEY and SVGAGI. The CDR3 region is CASTTRAGGNYGYTF. CDR3 bases: TGTGCCAGCACCACGCGGGCAGGGGGCAACTATGGCTACACCTTC.

This clone has only one observation. This chain connects TRBV5-6 to TRBJ1-1; D remains unclear. The V end lost 3 bases, the J end lost 11 bases, and 14 bases lay between the germline ends. The germline CDR1 and CDR2 sequences are SGHDT and YYEEEE. The CDR3 consists of 12 residues. CDR3 DNA: TGTGCCAGCAGCTCCTACACAAGGGAGGCTTTCTTT. Its protein is CASSSYTREAFF.

V and J are TRBV30 and TRBJ1-6; TRBD1 aligns across 8 bases. The CDR3 runs 15 residues. From germline, CDR1 is GTSNPN and CDR2 SVGIG (reference sequence). J lost 6 bases, V lost 2 bases, and 6 bases had no gene match. The CDR3 sequence is CAWSLYDRGNSPLHF. In DNA form, the CDR3 reads TGTGCCTGGAGTCTATACGACAGGGGTAATTCACCCCTCCACTTT.

The J gene is TRBJ1-4, the V gene TRBV7-8; 11 nucleotides match TRBD1. V shed 2 bases and J 7 bases; nucleotides not matched to a gene: 6. The germline V gene has CDR1 SGHVS and CDR2 FQNEAQ. CDR3 length equals 16 residues. CDR3 nucleotide sequence: TGTGCCAGCAGCTTACCGAGGACAGGGGGCTTTGAAAAACTGTTTTTT. It yields the protein CASSLPRTGGFEKLFF.

This sequence joins TRBV9 and TRBJ1-4, with 8 bases matching TRBD1. The CDR3 is made up of 16 amino acids. Germline values: CDR1 SGDLS, CDR2 YYNGEE. J was trimmed by 2 bases and V by 0 bases; bases with no gene match: 3. The CDR3 is CASSVGQGLTNEKLFF. The CDR3 DNA reads as TGTGCCAGCAGCGTAGGACAGGGGTTGACTAATGAAAAACTGTTTTTT.

The chain has TRBV6-4 and TRBJ1-2; weak D call: TRBD1 (6 bases). This CDR3 contains 18 residues. From germline, CDR1 is MRHNA and CDR2 SNTAGT. V was shortened by 4 bases and J by 0 bases, with 21 bases between the two germline ends. The CDR3 nucleotides read TGTGCCAGCAGTGCTCGTGGTCAGGACAGCCTTTCTAACTATGGCTACACCTTC. Translation gives CASSARGQDSLSNYGYTF.

This clone was detected only a few times. The chain joins TRBV19 to TRBJ2-3; tentatively, D is TRBD2 (6 bases). The CDR3 length is 13 residues. V dropped 6 bases and J dropped 4 bases, with 11 bases sitting between them. CDR1 and CDR2 from the germline V gene are LNHDA and SQIVND (reference sequence). The CDR3 protein is CASRRDRADTQYF. DNA for the CDR3: TGTGCCAGTAGGCGGGACCGCGCAGATACGCAGTATTTT.

V usage is TRBV27 and J usage is TRBJ2-5; D may be TRBD1 (6 bases). The CDR3 runs 16 residues. V dropped 2 bases and J dropped 1 base, with 14 bases sitting between them. From germline, CDR1 is MNHEY and CDR2 SMNVEV (reference sequence). Here the CDR3 DNA reads TGTGCCAGCAGTTTACACGGGACATACGTCCAAGAGACCCAGTACTTC. Translating gives CASSLHGTYVQETQYF.

The V call is TRBV7-6, the J call TRBJ1-3, with 10 bases that match TRBD1. The CDR3 consists of 16 residues. Germline V gene sequence: CDR1 SGHVS, CDR2 FNYEAQ. V dropped 4 bases and J dropped 0; count of bases not matched to a gene: 3. CDR3 loop: CASSSGTGVSGNTIYF. The CDR3 nucleotides are TGTGCCAGCAGCTCCGGGACAGGGGTCTCTGGAAACACCATATATTTT.

The V call is TRBV7-3, the J call TRBJ2-2, with unresolved D. V dropped 5 bases and J dropped 5 bases, with 9 bases sitting between them. From germline, CDR1 is SGHTA and CDR2 FQGTGA. The CDR3 is 13 amino acids. The CDR3 region has the DNA TGTGCCAGCAGCCCTACATATACCGGGGAGCTGTTTTTT. Amino acid sequence: CASSPTYTGELFF.

This chain links TRBV6-6 with TRBJ1-4; D is unresolved. The CDR3 loop spans 19 amino acids. Germline V lookup: CDR1 MNHNY, CDR2 SVGAGI (reference sequence). V dropped 6 bases and J dropped 0 bases, with 23 bases sitting between them. The DNA of the CDR3 is TGTGCCAGCAGCCGATTCACTAGGACGTCTGATACAACTAATGAAAAACTGTTTTTT. Translated, it gives CASSRFTRTSDTTNEKLFF.

The V and J genes are TRBV13 and TRBJ1-2, with 8 bases matching TRBD1. Germline loops: CDR1 PRHDT, CDR2 FYEKMQ (reference sequence). The CDR3 is 13 amino acids. V was clipped by 2 bases and J by 8 bases; unmatched bases: 4. The CDR3 here is CASSLQGAKGYTF. CDR3 DNA: TGTGCCAGCAGCTTACAGGGGGCGAAGGGCTACACCTTC. The whole variable domain, filled in from reference TRBV13 and TRBJ1-2, reads AAGVIQSPRHLIKEKRETATLKCYPIPRHDTVYWYQQGPGQDPQFLISFYEKMQSDKGSIPDRFSAQQFSDYHSELNMSSLELGDSALYFCASSLQGAKGYTFGSGTRLTVV.

The V and J genes are TRBV12-5 and TRBJ2-3; 8 bases line up with TRBD2. Germline V CDR1 and CDR2: LGHNT, FRNRAP. The V and J ends lost 9 bases and 6 bases, in that order; junction bases with no gene match: 11. This CDR3 spans 14 amino acids. The CDR3 DNA reads TGTGCTAGCGCCCCGGGACTAGTTACTGATACGCAGTATTTT. It translates to CASAPGLVTDTQYF. Full variable domain (rest looked up from reference TRBV12-5 and TRBJ2-3): DARVTQTPRHKVTEMGQEVTMRCQPILGHNTVFWYRQTMMQGLELLAYFRNRAPLDDSGMPKDRFSAEMPDATLATLKIQPSEPRDSAVYFCASAPGLVTDTQYFGPGTRLTVL.

V is TRBV6-5 and J is TRBJ2-3; TRBD2 agrees at 11 bases. The CDR3 covers 14 residues. J was trimmed by 2 bases and V by 8 bases; bases with no gene match: 3. From germline, CDR1 is MNHEY and CDR2 SVGAGI. CDR3 nucleotides: TGTGCCAGCTCGGGACTAGCGGACACAGATACGCAGTATTTT. Protein sequence: CASSGLADTDTQYF.

This clone was counted once. This chain links TRBV18 with TRBJ1-2, with D uncertain. V was cut by 2 bases and J by 4 bases, with 8 bases left in between. The CDR3 spans 13 residues. Germline-derived CDR1 and CDR2 are KGHSH and LQKENI. Written as DNA, the CDR3 is TGTGCCAGCTCACCAGTGGTGGGCTATGGCTACACCTTC. Translating gives CASSPVVGYGYTF.

The V gene is TRBV7-8, the J gene TRBJ2-7; the match to TRBD1 covers 10 bases. This CDR3 region has 16 residues. Trimming at V came to 0 bases and at J to 2 bases, leaving 4 bases not matched to a gene. Germline CDR1 is SGHVS and CDR2 is FQNEAQ. Here the CDR3 reads CASSLAGTGVTYEQYF. The CDR3 DNA follows: TGTGCCAGCAGCTTAGCCGGGACAGGGGTAACCTACGAGCAGTACTTC. Supplemented by reference TRBV7-8 and TRBJ2-7, the full variable domain reads GAGVSQSPRYKVAKRGQDVALRCDPISGHVSLFWYQQALGQGPEFLTYFQNEAQLDKSGLPSDRFFAERPEGSVSTLKIQRTQQEDSAVYLCASSLAGTGVTYEQYFGPGTRLTVT.

V is TRBV9 and J is TRBJ1-1, with D hard to call. The CDR3 has 14 amino acids. Trimming pared 0 bases from V and 1 base from J, leaving 7 bases between. Germline V lookup: CDR1 SGDLS, CDR2 YYNGEE. The DNA of the CDR3 is TGTGCCAGCAGCGTAGCTACCAGGAACACTGAAGCTTTCTTT. Amino acid sequence: CASSVATRNTEAFF.